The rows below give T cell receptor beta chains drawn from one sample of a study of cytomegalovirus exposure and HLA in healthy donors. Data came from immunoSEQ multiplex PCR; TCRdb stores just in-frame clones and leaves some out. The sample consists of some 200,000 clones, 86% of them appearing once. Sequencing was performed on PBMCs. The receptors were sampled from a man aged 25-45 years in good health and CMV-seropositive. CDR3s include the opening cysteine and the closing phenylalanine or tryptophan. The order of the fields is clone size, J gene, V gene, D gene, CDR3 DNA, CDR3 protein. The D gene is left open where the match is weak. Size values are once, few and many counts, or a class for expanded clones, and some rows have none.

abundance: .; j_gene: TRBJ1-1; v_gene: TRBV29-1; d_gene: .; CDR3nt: TGCAGCGGGCGGGGGAACACTGAAGCTTTCTTT; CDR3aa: CSGRGNTEAFF
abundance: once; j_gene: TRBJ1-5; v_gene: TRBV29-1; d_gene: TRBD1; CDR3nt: TGCAGCGTTCAGCAGGGGGCTGGGAATAATCAGCCCCAGCATTTT; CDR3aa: CSVQQGAGNNQPQHF
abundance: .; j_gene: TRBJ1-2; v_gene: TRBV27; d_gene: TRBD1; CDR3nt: TGTGCCAGCAGTTTCCAAATGACAGGGGGTGTGGGTGGCTACACCTTC; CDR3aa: CASSFQMTGGVGGYTF
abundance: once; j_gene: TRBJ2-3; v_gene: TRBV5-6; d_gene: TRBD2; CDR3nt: TGTGCCAGCAGCTTGTTCCGCAAGCGGGGTAGCACAGATACGCAGTATTTT; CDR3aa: CASSLFRKRGSTDTQYF
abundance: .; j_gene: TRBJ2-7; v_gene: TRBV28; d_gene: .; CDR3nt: TGTGCCAGCAGCCCCCCGTCCTCCGCCTACGAGCAGTACTTC; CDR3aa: CASSPPSSAYEQYF
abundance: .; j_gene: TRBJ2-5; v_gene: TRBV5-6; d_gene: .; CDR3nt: TGTGCCAGCAGCTTGGTGGGGGACACCCTGCAAGAGACCCAGTACTTC; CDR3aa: CASSLVGDTLQETQYF
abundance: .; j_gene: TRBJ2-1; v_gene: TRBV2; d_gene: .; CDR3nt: TGTGCCAGCAGTTTTTTGACAGACTACAATGAGCAGTTCTTC; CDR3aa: CASSFLTDYNEQFF
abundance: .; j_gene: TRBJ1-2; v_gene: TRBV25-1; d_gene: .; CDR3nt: TGTGCCAGCAGTGGGAGAGGACGCCACTATGGCTACACCTTC; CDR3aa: CASSGRGRHYGYTF
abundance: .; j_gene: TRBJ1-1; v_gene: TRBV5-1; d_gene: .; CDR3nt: TGCGCCAGCAGCGTGCAGGGGTTGAACACTGAAGCTTTCTTT; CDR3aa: CASSVQGLNTEAFF
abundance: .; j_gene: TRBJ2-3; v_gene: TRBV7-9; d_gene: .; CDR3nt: TGTGCCAGCGTGGCCCTCGCGGATACGCAGTATTTT; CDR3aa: CASVALADTQYF
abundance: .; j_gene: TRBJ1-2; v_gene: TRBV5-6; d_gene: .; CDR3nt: TGTGCCAGCCACCCGCGGGATGGCATTCTGATCTATGGCTACACCTTC; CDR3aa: CASHPRDGILIYGYTF
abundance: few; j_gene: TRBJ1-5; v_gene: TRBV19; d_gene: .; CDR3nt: TGTGCCAGTAGTATAACCCCCCGGGGTCCCAATCAGCCCCAGCATTTT; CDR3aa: CASSITPRGPNQPQHF
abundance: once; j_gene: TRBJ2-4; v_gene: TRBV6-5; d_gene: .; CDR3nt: TGTGCCAGCAGTCCCGAAAGCATTCAGTACTTC; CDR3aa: CASSPESIQYF
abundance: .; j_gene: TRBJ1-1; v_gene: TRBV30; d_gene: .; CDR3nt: TGTGCCTGGGAGGGAGGGGCTGGGGACACTGAAGCTTTCTTT; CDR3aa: CAWEGGAGDTEAFF
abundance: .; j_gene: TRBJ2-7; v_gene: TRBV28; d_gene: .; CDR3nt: TGTGCCAGCAGCCGCTTCTACGAGCAGTACTTC; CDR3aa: CASSRFYEQYF
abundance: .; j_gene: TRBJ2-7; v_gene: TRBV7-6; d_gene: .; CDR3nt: TGTGCCAGCAGCTTAGCGCAGGGACATAGCGAGCAGTACTTC; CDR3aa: CASSLAQGHSEQYF
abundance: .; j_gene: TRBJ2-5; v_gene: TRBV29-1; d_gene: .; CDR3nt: TGCAGCGTGGCCACAGGGTATTCTCAAGAGACCCAGTACTTC; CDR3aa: CSVATGYSQETQYF
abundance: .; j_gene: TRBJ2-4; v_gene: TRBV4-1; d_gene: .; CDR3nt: TGCGCCAGCAGACCTTTTGCAGGTGACAAAAACATTCAGTACTTC; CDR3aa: CASRPFAGDKNIQYF
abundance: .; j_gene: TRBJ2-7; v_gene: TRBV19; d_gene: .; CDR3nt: TGTGCCAGTAGCCTTCTAGCACAAAACATCTACGAGCAGTACTTC; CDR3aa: CASSLLAQNIYEQYF
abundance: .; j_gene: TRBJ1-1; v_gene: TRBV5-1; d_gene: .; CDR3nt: TGCGCCAGCTCCCCCTGGGTGGAAACTGAAGCTTTCTTT; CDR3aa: CASSPWVETEAFF
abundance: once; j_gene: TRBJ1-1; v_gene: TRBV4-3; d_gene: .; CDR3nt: TGCGCCAGCAGCCAAGATAGCCAGACAGATGAAGCTTTCTTT; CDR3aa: CASSQDSQTDEAFF
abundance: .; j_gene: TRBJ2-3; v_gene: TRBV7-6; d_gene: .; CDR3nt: TGTGCCAGCAGCTTAGTAGAATGGCCTCGGGGCACAGATACGCAGTATTTT; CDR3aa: CASSLVEWPRGTDTQYF
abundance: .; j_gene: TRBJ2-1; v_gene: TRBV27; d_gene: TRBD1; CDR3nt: TGTGCCAGCAGACCGAGACAGGGCAGAATCCAGCAGGCCTACAATGAGCAGTTCTTC; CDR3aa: CASRPRQGRIQQAYNEQFF
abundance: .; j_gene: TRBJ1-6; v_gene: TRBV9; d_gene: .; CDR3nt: TGTGCCAGCAGCTTGGGGACCGTATATAATTCACCCCTCCACTTT; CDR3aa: CASSLGTVYNSPLHF
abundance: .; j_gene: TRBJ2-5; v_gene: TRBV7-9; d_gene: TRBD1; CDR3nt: TGTGCCAGCAGCTTCCGGACAGGCCGGGAGACCCAGTACTTC; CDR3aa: CASSFRTGRETQYF
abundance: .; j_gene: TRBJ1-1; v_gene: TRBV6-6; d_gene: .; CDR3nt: TGTGCCAGCAGTTACGGTGGTGGAGCTGGCACTGAAGCTTTCTTT; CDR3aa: CASSYGGGAGTEAFF
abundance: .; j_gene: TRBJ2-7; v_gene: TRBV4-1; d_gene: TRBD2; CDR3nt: TGCGCCAGCAGCCAGAGGACTAGCGGGAGGGGCTACGAGCAGTACTTC; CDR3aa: CASSQRTSGRGYEQYF
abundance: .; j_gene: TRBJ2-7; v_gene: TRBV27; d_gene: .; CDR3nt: TGTGCCAGCAGTTTTCAGGGGAGCTACGAGCAGTACTTC; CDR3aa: CASSFQGSYEQYF
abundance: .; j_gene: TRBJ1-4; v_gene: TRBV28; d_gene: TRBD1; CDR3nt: TGTGCCAGCAGTCCCGCGACAGGGGTCGGAGAAAAACTGTTTTTT; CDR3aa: CASSPATGVGEKLFF
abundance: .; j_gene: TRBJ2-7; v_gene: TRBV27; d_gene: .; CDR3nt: TGTGCCAGCAGATTTGGAAACGAGCAGTACTTC; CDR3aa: CASRFGNEQYF
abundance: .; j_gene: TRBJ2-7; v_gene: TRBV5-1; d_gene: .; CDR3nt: TGCGCCAGCAGCTTGAGACAGGCTGCCGTCGAGCAGTACTTC; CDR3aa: CASSLRQAAVEQYF
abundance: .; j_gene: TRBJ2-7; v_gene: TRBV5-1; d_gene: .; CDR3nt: TGCGCCAGCAGCTCAACAGGCTACGAGCAGTACTTC; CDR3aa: CASSSTGYEQYF
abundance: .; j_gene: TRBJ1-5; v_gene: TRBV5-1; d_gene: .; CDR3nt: TGCGCCAGCAGTCTAGGTTCAGGACAGCCCCAGCATTTT; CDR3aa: CASSLGSGQPQHF
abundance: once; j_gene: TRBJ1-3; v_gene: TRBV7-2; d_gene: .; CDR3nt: TGTGCCAGCAGCCCCGACCGGGTATCTGGTGGAAACACCATATATTTT; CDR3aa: CASSPDRVSGGNTIYF
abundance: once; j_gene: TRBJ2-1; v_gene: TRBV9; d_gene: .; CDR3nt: TGTGCCAGCAGCGTAGGAGGGGGAACTGAGCAGTTCTTC; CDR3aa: CASSVGGGTEQFF
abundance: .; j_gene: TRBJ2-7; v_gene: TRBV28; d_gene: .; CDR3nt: TGTGCCGGCGGTCGGGGAGGTTACGAGCAGTACTTC; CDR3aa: CAGGRGGYEQYF
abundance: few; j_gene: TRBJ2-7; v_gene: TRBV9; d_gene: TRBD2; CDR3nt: TGTGCCAGCAGCGGACGCTTACTAGCGCCTCCTGACGAGCAGTACTTC; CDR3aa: CASSGRLLAPPDEQYF
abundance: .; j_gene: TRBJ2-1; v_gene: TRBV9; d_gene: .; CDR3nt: TGTGCCAGCAGTCAAACAGGGTCGGATGAGCAGTTCTTC; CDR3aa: CASSQTGSDEQFF
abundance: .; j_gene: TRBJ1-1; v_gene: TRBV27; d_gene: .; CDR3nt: TGTGCCAGCAGCGCTATACTGGACAAGAACACTGAAGCTTTCTTT; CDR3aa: CASSAILDKNTEAFF
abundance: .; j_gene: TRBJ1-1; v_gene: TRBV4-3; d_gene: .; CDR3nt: TGCGCCAGCAGCCGGGGCGCGAACACTGAAGCTTTCTTT; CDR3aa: CASSRGANTEAFF
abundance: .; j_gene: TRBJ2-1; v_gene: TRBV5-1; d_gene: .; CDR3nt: TGCGCCAGCAGCCGGGGCACTGGCGGCCAATTCGGTGAGCAGTTCTTC; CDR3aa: CASSRGTGGQFGEQFF
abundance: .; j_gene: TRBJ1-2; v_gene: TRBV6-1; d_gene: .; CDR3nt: TGTGCGACCTCTGATGGTCTTGGCTACACCTTC; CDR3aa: CATSDGLGYTF
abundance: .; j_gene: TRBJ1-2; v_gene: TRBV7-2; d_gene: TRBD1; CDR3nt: TGTGCCAGCAGCCAACCAGACCTGACAGGGGTAGCCTATGGCTACACCTTC; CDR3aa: CASSQPDLTGVAYGYTF
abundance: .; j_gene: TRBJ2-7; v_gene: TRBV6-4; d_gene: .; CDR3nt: TGTGCCAGCAGCCCCGGCAGCTCCTACGAGCAGTACTTC; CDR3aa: CASSPGSSYEQYF
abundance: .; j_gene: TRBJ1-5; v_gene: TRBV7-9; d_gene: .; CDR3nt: TGTGCCAGCAGCTTTGAGAGTCAGCCCCAGCATTTT; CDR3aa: CASSFESQPQHF
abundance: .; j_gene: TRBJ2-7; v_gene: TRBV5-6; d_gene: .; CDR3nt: TGTGCCAGCAGCTTGAACCTTTACGAGCAGTACTTC; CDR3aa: CASSLNLYEQYF
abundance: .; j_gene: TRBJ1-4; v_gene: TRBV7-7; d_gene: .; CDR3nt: TGTGCCAGCAGCATCGACAGGAGCGAAAAACTGTTTTTT; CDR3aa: CASSIDRSEKLFF
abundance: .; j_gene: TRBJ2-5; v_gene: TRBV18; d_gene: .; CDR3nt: TGTGCCAGCCTCGCGGCGGTCAAAGGCTATGAAGAGACCCAGTACTTC; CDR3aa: CASLAAVKGYEETQYF
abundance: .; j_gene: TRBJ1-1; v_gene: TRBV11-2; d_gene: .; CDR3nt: TGTGCCAGCACAGGCGCCGTCGCTGAAGCTTTCTTT; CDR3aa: CASTGAVAEAFF
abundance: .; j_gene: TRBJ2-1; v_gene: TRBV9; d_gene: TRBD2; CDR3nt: TGTGCCAGCAGCGCAAAAGCTAGCGGGCCCTACAATGAGCAGTTCTTC; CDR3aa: CASSAKASGPYNEQFF
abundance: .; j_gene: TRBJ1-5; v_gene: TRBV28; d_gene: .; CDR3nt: TGTGCCAGCAGTCCGATCGACAGTAGCAATCAGCCCCAGCATTTT; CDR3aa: CASSPIDSSNQPQHF
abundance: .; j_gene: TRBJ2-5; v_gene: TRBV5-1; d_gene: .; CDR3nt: TGCGCCAGCAGCTTATTGAGTAGCGGAAGTCTCCAAGAGACCCAGTACTTC; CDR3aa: CASSLLSSGSLQETQYF
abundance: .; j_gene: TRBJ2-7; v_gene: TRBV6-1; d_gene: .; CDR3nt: TGTGCCAGCACCACAGGAAGCCTGGGCGAGCAGTACTTC; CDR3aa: CASTTGSLGEQYF